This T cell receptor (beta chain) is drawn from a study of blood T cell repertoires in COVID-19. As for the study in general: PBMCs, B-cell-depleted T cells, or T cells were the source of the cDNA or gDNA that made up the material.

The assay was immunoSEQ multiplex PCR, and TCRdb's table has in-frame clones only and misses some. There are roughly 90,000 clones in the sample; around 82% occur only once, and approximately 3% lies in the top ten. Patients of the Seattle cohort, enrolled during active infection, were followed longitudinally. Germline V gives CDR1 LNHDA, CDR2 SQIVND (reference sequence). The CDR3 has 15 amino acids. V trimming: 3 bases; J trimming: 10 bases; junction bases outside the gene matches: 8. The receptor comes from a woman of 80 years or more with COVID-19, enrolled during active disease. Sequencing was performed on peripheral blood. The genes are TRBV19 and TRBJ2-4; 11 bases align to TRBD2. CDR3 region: CASSIPGLAETIQYF. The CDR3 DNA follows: TGTGCCAGTAGTATTCCGGGACTAGCGGAGACTATTCAGTACTTC.